One sample yielded the 8 T cell receptor beta chains listed below, sequenced in a study (dated by TCRdb to the mid-2010s). Library creation used RT-PCR. For sequencing, an Illumina MiSeq was employed. TCRdb trimmed public reads at Q25 via fastp, called clones via MiXCR and kept in-frame beta chains. Each record represents a unique CDR3 protein, reported with the most common genes and DNA among its rows. This sample holds hundreds of thousands of distinct CDR3 sequences; 12% to 15% were observed only once. The top ten constitute roughly 4% of the sample. Input material: memory CD4+ T cells from blood. The origin of the receptors is a female donor in good health, serving as a healthy control.

At least ten counts were recorded for this clonotype. The CDR3 sequence is CSASGSGSSYEQYF. The CDR3 DNA is TGCAGTGCTTCAGGGTCAGGATCCTCCTACGAGCAGTACTTC. The chain carries TRBV20-1 and TRBJ2-7; D possibly corresponds to TRBD1 (5 bases). The CDR3 consists of 14 residues. Deletions cut 5 bases from V and 0 bases from J, with 14 bases between. Germline V CDR1 and CDR2: DFQATT, SNEGSKA (reference sequence).

The chain links TRBV5-1 to TRBJ1-1; weak D call: TRBD1 (6 bases). Germline V gene sequence: CDR1 SGHRS, CDR2 YFSETQ. The CDR3 length is 16 residues. The V end lost 4 bases, the J end lost 2 bases, and 18 bases lay between the germline ends. CDR3 nucleotides: TGCGCCAGCAGCGCTAGGCCGGGACACTCTAACACTGAAGCTTTCTTT. Amino acids: CASSARPGHSNTEAFF. Full variable domain (rest looked up from reference TRBV5-1 and TRBJ1-1): KAGVTQTPRYLIKTRGQQVTLSCSPISGHRSVSWYQQTPGQGLQFLFEYFSETQRNKGNFPGRFSGRQFSNSRSEMNVSTLELGDSALYLCASSARPGHSNTEAFFGQGTRLTVV.

This clonotype was observed at least ten times. The chain's CDR3 is CSAKTGLATYGYTF. CDR3 bases: TGCAGTGCCAAGACAGGGTTAGCGACATATGGCTACACCTTC. The V gene is TRBV20-1, the J gene TRBJ1-2, with TRBD1 matching 7 bases. Germline CDR1 is DFQATT and CDR2 is SNEGSKA (reference sequence). This CDR3 spans 14 amino acids. After removal of 6 bases from V and 5 bases from J, the junction contained 12 bases not matched to a gene.

There are a few counts of this clonotype. This rearrangement joins TRBV20-1 to TRBJ2-7; 11 nucleotides agree with TRBD2. There are 18 residues in the CDR3. Germline V CDR1 and CDR2: DFQATT, SNEGSKA (reference sequence). Trimming cost V 6 bases and J 0 bases; bases outside gene matches: 16. The CDR3 DNA reads as TGCAGTGCGTGGGGGACTAGCGGACGGTGGCGGTCCTCCTACGAGCAGTACTTC. This sequence encodes CSAWGTSGRWRSSYEQYF.

Here the CDR3 reads CASSPPASSTQYF. The CDR3 coding sequence is TGTGCCAGCAGCCCCCCCGCGTCGAGTACGCAGTATTTT. The chain carries TRBV7-2 and TRBJ2-3; D remains unclear. Germline values: CDR1 SGHTA, CDR2 FQGNSA. The V gene lost 5 bases and the J gene lost 8 bases, with 14 bases spanning the gap. CDR3 length: 13 amino acids.

This clonotype was detected a few times. V gene TRBV5-1 combines with J gene TRBJ2-1, with D possibly called TRBD1 or TRBD2 (5 bases each). Germline V gives CDR1 SGHRS, CDR2 YFSETQ. The CDR3 has 14 amino acids. Trimming removed 2 bases from V and 7 bases from J, with 13 bases in between. The chain's CDR3 is CASSFQGDANEQFF. In DNA form, the CDR3 reads TGCGCCAGCAGCTTCCAGGGAGACGCAAATGAGCAGTTCTTC.

The gene calls are TRBV29-1 and TRBJ1-1; 8 nucleotides align to TRBD1. The germline gives CDR1 SQVTM, CDR2 ANQGSEA. CDR3 length: 12 amino acids. J lost 4 bases, V lost 5 bases, and 3 bases had no gene match. Here the CDR3 reads CSVQGASTEAFF. CDR3 coding DNA: TGCAGCGTTCAGGGGGCCAGCACTGAAGCTTTCTTT.

This clonotype was seen a handful of times. This chain connects TRBV20-1 to TRBJ1-2; D is undetermined. The germline V gene encodes CDR1 DFQATT and CDR2 SNEGSKA (reference sequence). The CDR3 length is 11 residues. Trimming took off 3 bases at V and 8 bases at J, with 10 bases between the two ends. This CDR3 is CSARDPLGYTF. CDR3 nucleotide sequence: TGCAGTGCTAGGGACCCCCTGGGCTACACCTTC.